This TCR beta chain derives from a study of molecular identifiers for immune sequencing clone quantification. The study, taken as a whole, reports: More than 99% of effector molecules, versus under 1% of naive-cell molecules, belonged to clones above 20 RNA copies. A single cell's spiked Jurkat TCR RNA was reportedly detectable among one million naive cells.

Notes on this clonotype: What it recognizes is unknown.

The CDR3 contains 17 residues. Trimming cost V 4 bases and J 0 bases, with 16 bases left between them. Germline-derived CDR1 and CDR2 are SGHNT and YENEEA. Naive CD8 T cells were FACS-sorted by CD8+CD4-CCR7+CD45RA+ markers. TCRdb reprocessed the PCR reads with MiXCR, giving one entry per CDR3 protein. The table lists about half a million distinct CDR3 sequences, around 25% of them singletons. Sequences were obtained from naive CD8+ T cells from blood, with Jurkat cell RNA spiked in. Documented subset: FACS-sorted CD8+CD4-CCR7+CD45RA+ naive T cells. The chain employs TRBV11-3 and TRBJ2-1; either TRBD1 or TRBD2 may fit D (5 bases each). This receptor was taken from a human donor in good health. Some libraries in this study had Jurkat cell RNA spiked in. The CDR3 is CASSSRDGESSYNEQFF. CDR3 sequence (DNA): TGTGCCAGCAGCTCCCGGGACGGAGAGAGCTCCTACAATGAGCAGTTCTTC.